A single sample is the source of the 14 T cell receptor beta chains below, sequenced in a study of blood T cell repertoires in COVID-19. Profiled with immunoSEQ multiplex PCR; TCRdb holds only in-frame clones, not every one. The profile shows approximately 160,000 clones, 85% to 90% of them singletons. Sequencing was performed on peripheral blood. These receptor sequences come from a woman aged 70-85 years with acute or convalescent COVID-19.

CDR3 bases: TGTGCCAGCAGCTTAGGGAGGACAGGCAACACCGGGGAGCTGTTTTTT. It encodes CASSLGRTGNTGELFF. V and J are TRBV7-6 and TRBJ2-2, with TRBD1 matching 7 bases. The length of the CDR3 is 16 residues. The germline V gene encodes CDR1 SGHVS and CDR2 FNYEAQ. J was trimmed by 2 bases and V by 1 base; bases with no gene match: 4.

The J gene is TRBJ1-2, the V gene TRBV13; D call uncertain. Looked up from germline, CDR1 is PRHDT and CDR2 is FYEKMQ (reference sequence). Trimming took off 2 bases at V and 5 bases at J, with 9 bases between the two ends. There are 13 residues in the CDR3. CDR3: CASSLWAGYGYTF. The CDR3 coding sequence is TGTGCCAGCAGCTTATGGGCGGGGTATGGCTACACCTTC.

This rearrangement joins TRBV7-9 to TRBJ2-2, with 8 nucleotides matching TRBD2. The CDR3 loop spans 16 amino acids. The germline gives CDR1 SEHNR, CDR2 FQNEAQ (reference sequence). Trimming at V came to 2 bases and at J to 3 bases, leaving 5 bases not matched to a gene. The CDR3 DNA follows: TGTGCCAGCAGCTTAACGGGGACTAGGGACACCGGGGAGCTGTTTTTT. Protein sequence: CASSLTGTRDTGELFF.

V is TRBV19 and J is TRBJ2-7; maybe TRBD1 (6 bases). Germline CDR1 is LNHDA and CDR2 is SQIVND (reference sequence). V was cut by 7 bases and J by 6 bases, with 10 bases left in between. The CDR3 totals 11 residues. Here the CDR3 reads CASKAGVEQYF. The DNA of the CDR3 is TGTGCCAGTAAAGCAGGGGTCGAGCAGTACTTC.

The chain employs TRBV6-2 or TRBV6-3 and TRBJ2-7; D may be TRBD1 (6 bases). The CDR3 covers 17 residues. CDR1 is MNHEY, CDR2 SVGEGT, per germline. V lost 0 bases to trimming and J lost 0 bases, with 15 bases between them. DNA for the CDR3: TGTGCCAGCAGTTACTCCTCAATGGACAGCTTCTCCTACGAGCAGTACTTC. Translated, it gives CASSYSSMDSFSYEQYF.

J is TRBJ2-1 and V is TRBV2; D possibly corresponds to TRBD2 (6 bases). This CDR3 has 13 amino acids. CDR1 SNHLY and CDR2 FYNNEI come from the germline V gene. Trimming removed 11 bases at V and 4 bases at J, with 15 bases between. In nucleotides, the CDR3 is TGTGCCGCCTACCAGCGGGTGTACAATGAGCAGTTCTTC. Translated, it gives CAAYQRVYNEQFF. The entire variable domain, with the rest obtained from reference TRBV2 and TRBJ2-1, is as follows: EPEVTQTPSHQVTQMGQEVILRCVPISNHLYFYWYRQILGQKVEFLVSFYNNEISEKSEIFDDQFSVERPDGSNFTLKIRSTKLEDSAMYFCAAYQRVYNEQFFGPGTRLTVL.

The chain carries TRBV15 and TRBJ1-1, with a tentative D call TRBD1 (5 bases). Germline CDR1 reads LNHNV; CDR2 reads YYDKDF (reference sequence). The CDR3 covers 16 residues. Trimming took 0 bases from V and 0 from J, leaving 11 bases between them. The CDR3 nucleotides are TGTGCCACCAGCAGAGAGAGACAGCAACTGAACACTGAAGCTTTCTTT. Residues: CATSRERQQLNTEAFF.

The chain uses TRBV19 and TRBJ1-2, with a possible D match to TRBD1 (6 bases). Germline V gene lookup returns CDR1 LNHDA and CDR2 SQIVND (reference sequence). CDR3 length: 13 amino acids. Trimming took off 6 bases at V and 2 bases at J, with 10 bases between the two ends. In DNA form, the CDR3 reads TGTGCCAGTAGGACAGGCTTGAACTATGGCTACACCTTC. Its translation: CASRTGLNYGYTF.

This clone appeared a single time. This rearrangement joins TRBV28 to TRBJ1-6, with D uncertain. The CDR3 runs to 17 residues. Germline V CDR1 and CDR2: MDHEN, SYDVKM. The V end lost 2 bases, the J end lost 7 bases, and 18 bases lay between the germline ends. CDR3 sequence reads: CASSLLAGREGNSPLHF. The CDR3 DNA sequence: TGTGCCAGCAGTTTACTTGCGGGCCGCGAGGGCAATTCACCCCTCCACTTT.

CDR3 residues: CASSLVLSFDEQFF. The CDR3 DNA sequence: TGTGCCAGCAGCTTAGTTCTTAGCTTCGATGAGCAGTTCTTC. This chain connects TRBV11-2 to TRBJ2-1; D is uncertain. CDR1 is SGHAT and CDR2 is FQNNGV in the germline V gene. V gave up 1 base and J gave up 8 bases, with 12 bases separating them. The length of the CDR3 is 14 residues.

This clone was seen more than once but under ten times. V and J are TRBV6-1 and TRBJ2-7; TRBD1 aligns across 8 bases. Trimming removed 1 base from V and 3 bases from J; junction bases left unmatched: 5. CDR1 is MNHNS, CDR2 SASEGT, per germline. The CDR3 consists of 15 residues. In nucleotides, the CDR3 is TGTGCCAGCAGTGAAGGACAGGGGATCTTCTACGAGCAGTACTTC. Translated, it gives CASSEGQGIFYEQYF.

The rearrangement uses TRBV19 and TRBJ1-5; TRBD1 matches at 8 bases. Germline CDR1 reads LNHDA; CDR2 reads SQIVND (reference sequence). The CDR3 consists of 14 residues. V lost 3 bases to trimming and J lost 5 bases; unmatched junction nucleotides: 3. The CDR3 coding sequence is TGTGCCAGTAGTATCGACAGGGGTTATCAGCCCCAGCATTTT. Its protein is CASSIDRGYQPQHF.

The rearrangement uses TRBV2 and TRBJ1-6; a weak D match, TRBD1 (5 bases). This CDR3 has 15 amino acids. Germline V lookup: CDR1 SNHLY, CDR2 FYNNEI. The V gene lost 6 bases and the J gene lost 2 bases, with 11 bases spanning the gap. The CDR3 region has the DNA TGTGCCAGCAGGCTGGGGGAGGCCTATAATTCACCCCTCCACTTT. Its protein product is CASRLGEAYNSPLHF.

V and J are TRBV18 and TRBJ1-6, with a weak D call TRBD1 (5 bases). Germline V CDR1 and CDR2: KGHSH, LQKENI. The V end lost 1 base, the J end lost 9 bases, and 13 bases lay between the germline ends. The length of the CDR3 is 15 residues. In nucleotides, the CDR3 is TGTGCCAGCTCACCACGATCGGGGGAAGGTTCACCCCTCCACTTT. Encoded protein: CASSPRSGEGSPLHF.